The clone carrying this T cell receptor (beta chain) was found a few times. Antigen specificity is unknown. This may stem from a read error, because a much larger clone lies one nucleotide away. The CDR3 does not close with the conserved phenylalanine or tryptophan, likely indicating a read error. Germline V gene sequence: CDR1 MDHEN, CDR2 SYDVKM. CDR3 length equals 14 residues. Trimming stripped 7 bases from V and 2 bases from J, with 12 bases between. TCRdb re-called the reads with MiXCR, one entry per CDR3 protein. This table holds fewer than 200,000 distinct CDR3 sequences, about a fifth found once. This specimen comes from a study of T cell repertoires in cytomegalovirus infection. Across the study: Recently identified HLA-C-restricted CMV epitopes and well-studied HLA-B-restricted CMV epitopes were used by the study. Matching HLA type and CMV infection were both indicated by public TCR beta signatures.

Study observations and caveats: CMV-specific TCR beta clonotypes restricted by HLA-C dominated the ex vivo response. Totalled public TCR beta family frequency picked out people who carried CMV plus the relevant HLA.

This TCR derives from a human donor in good health (CMV status not recorded). Some clones in this sample may be carry-over from other donors' samples. The sequencing here drew on CD8+ T cells from cultured PBMCs, taken from culture after CMV antigen stimulation. The chain uses TRBV28 and TRBJ2-1, with D perhaps TRBD1 (6 bases). CDR3 region: CASNEDRPYNEQFI. CDR3 DNA: TGTGCCAGCAACGAGGACAGACCCTACAATGAGCAGTTCATC.